What follows are 9 T cell receptor beta chains derived from one specimen sequenced in a study of T cell changes during pregnancy in multiple sclerosis. This table comes from immunoSEQ multiplex PCR, and its TCRdb copy is limited to in-frame clones, with some not included. The profile shows about 79,000 clones, about 93% of them singletons. The specimen comprised CD4+ T cells from peripheral blood mononuclear cells, sampled in the second trimester of pregnancy. The receptors come from a female donor with multiple sclerosis, enrolled in a pregnancy study.

The chain links TRBV4-1 to TRBJ2-6; maybe TRBD2 (5 bases). The CDR3 is made up of 18 amino acids. Germline V CDR1 and CDR2: MGHRA, YSYEKL. V gave up 3 bases and J gave up 4 bases, with 19 bases separating them. The CDR3 loop reads CASSQYGGLSIGANVLTF. In nucleotides, the CDR3 is TGCGCCAGCAGCCAGTATGGCGGGCTTTCGATCGGGGCCAACGTCCTGACTTTC.

The V gene is TRBV6-4, the J gene TRBJ2-1, with TRBD2 identical over 7 bases. Trimming cost V 4 bases and J 2 bases; bases outside gene matches: 8. Germline CDR1 MRHNA, CDR2 SNTAGT. This CDR3 comprises 16 residues. The CDR3 nucleotides are TGTGCCAGCAGTGTCAACAGCGGGAATACCTACAATGAGCAGTTCTTC. Encoded protein: CASSVNSGNTYNEQFF.

The chain's CDR3 is CASVRTLGAGGRGDTQYF. CDR3 coding DNA: TGTGCCAGCGTTAGAACCCTGGGAGCGGGAGGGCGGGGAGATACGCAGTATTTT. The chain couples TRBV28 to TRBJ2-3; TRBD2 matches at 10 bases. Germline V lookup: CDR1 MDHEN, CDR2 SYDVKM. V lost 8 bases, J lost 5 bases, and 19 bases stayed unmatched. This CDR3 region has 18 residues.

This clone occurred a few times. The V and J genes are TRBV19 and TRBJ1-2; 10 bases match TRBD1. In germline, CDR1 is LNHDA, CDR2 SQIVND (reference sequence). The CDR3 is made up of 14 amino acids. With V trimmed by 2 bases and J by 8 bases, 5 bases remained unmatched. The CDR3 DNA reads as TGTGCCAGTAGTATAAGGACAGGGGGAAACGGCTACACCTTC. Its translation is CASSIRTGGNGYTF.

The J gene is TRBJ1-5, the V gene TRBV2, with TRBD1 matching 7 bases. Germline-derived CDR1 and CDR2 are SNHLY and FYNNEI. CDR3 length: 11 residues. V lost 5 bases to trimming and J lost 9 bases; unmatched junction nucleotides: 1. The CDR3 DNA reads as TGTGCCAGCAGTCGACAGGGGCCCCAGCATTTT. It specifies CASSRQGPQHF.

V usage is TRBV7-6 and J usage is TRBJ2-7, with 8 bases aligning to TRBD2. V lost 4 bases to trimming and J lost 2 bases; unmatched junction nucleotides: 13. The CDR3 consists of 17 residues. CDR1 and CDR2 from the germline V gene are SGHVS and FNYEAQ. Here the CDR3 DNA reads TGTGCCAGCAGCTCCTCAGGGCCCGCGGGGGGACCCTACGAGCAGTACTTC. Translation gives CASSSSGPAGGPYEQYF.

The chain combines TRBV27 with TRBJ1-4; TRBD1 is a possible D gene (5 bases). This CDR3 is 16 amino acids long. The V gene lost 4 bases and the J gene lost 5 bases, with 17 bases spanning the gap. Germline V gene sequence: CDR1 MNHEY, CDR2 SMNVEV (reference sequence). CDR3 bases: TGTGCCAGCAGTTCTCGGGAGGGGCCGGGAAATGAAAAACTGTTTTTT. This codes for CASSSREGPGNEKLFF.

The chain is built from TRBV5-1 and TRBJ1-2; 7 bases match TRBD1. This CDR3 spans 20 amino acids. J was trimmed by 0 bases and V by 4 bases; bases with no gene match: 21. Germline V gives CDR1 SGHRS, CDR2 YFSETQ. The CDR3 sequence: CASSGVWSGDRRETNYGYTF. Here the CDR3 DNA reads TGCGCCAGCAGCGGGGTTTGGAGTGGGGACAGAAGAGAGACTAACTATGGCTACACCTTC.

This sequence joins TRBV18 and TRBJ1-3; D remains unclear. Germline CDR1 is KGHSH and CDR2 is LQKENI. The CDR3 totals 14 residues. The V gene lost 2 bases and the J gene lost 0 bases, with 5 bases spanning the gap. For the CDR3, the DNA is TGTGCCAGCTCACCATGGAGCTCTGGAAACACCATATATTTT. Protein: CASSPWSSGNTIYF.